This TCR beta chain was identified during a study of regulatory T cells in long-lasting Graves disease. Study-wide context: Newly diagnosed Graves' patients took antithyroid drugs under 3 months. Study observations and caveats: Among persistent patients, a larger number of public clonotypes were shared (over 2,500) than among newly diagnosed patients (more than 850).

Regarding this clonotype: Antigen unknown.

As for time point: newly diagnosed GD, antithyroid drugs for less than 3 months. PBMCs provided the RNA from which the TCR library was made. The CDR3 loop spans 13 amino acids. Germline lookup yields CDR1 SQVTM and CDR2 ANQGSEA. Trimming at V came to 8 bases and at J to 5 bases, leaving 8 bases not matched to a gene. Sequencing libraries for TCR beta were prepared with iRepertoire HTBI primers and Arm-PCR of CDR3 regions. Each CDR3 protein gets one entry after TCRdb re-called the multiplex PCR reads with MiXCR. The sample has under 300,000 distinct CDR3 sequences, 20% to 25% seen once; the top ten hold approximately 13%.

This receptor was identified in a female donor with Graves disease. The sequencing used peripheral blood mononuclear cells (PBMCs), collected at new diagnosis, from a patient treated with antithyroid drugs. V and J are TRBV29-1 and TRBJ2-3; 9 positions agree with TRBD2. CDR3 coding DNA: TGCAGCACCTGGGGTAGCGGGGGAGATACGCAGTATTTT. Translation gives CSTWGSGGDTQYF.